These 7 T cell receptor beta chains originate from one sample sequenced in a study of graft-versus-host responses after intestinal transplantation. TCRdb's copy holds only in-frame clones and misses some; the assay was immunoSEQ multiplex PCR. The sample yields more than 95,000 clones, approximately 90% seen once. Their antigens are not known. This specimen was unstimulated CD4+ T cells sorted from spleen or lymph node cells, taken before intestinal transplant. The receptor source for this set is a human donor who received an intestinal transplant.

The chain is built from TRBV7-2 and TRBJ1-5; 9 nucleotides align to TRBD1. The CDR3 covers 17 residues. Germline-derived CDR1 and CDR2 are SGHTA and FQGNSA. J was trimmed by 4 bases and V by 6 bases; bases with no gene match: 13. The CDR3 loop reads CASRSYLTGGGNQPQHF. As DNA, the CDR3 is TGTGCCAGCAGATCATACTTAACAGGGGGCGGGAATCAGCCCCAGCATTTT. Combining the CDR3 with reference TRBV7-2 and TRBJ1-5 gives the whole variable domain GAGVSQSPSNKVTEKGKDVELRCDPISGHTALYWYRQSLGQGLEFLIYFQGNSAPDKSGLPSDRFSAERTGGSVSTLTIQRTQQEDSAVYLCASRSYLTGGGNQPQHFGDGTRLSIL.

This sequence joins TRBV28 and TRBJ2-7, with D possibly matching TRBD2 (5 bases). Germline V gene lookup returns CDR1 MDHEN and CDR2 SYDVKM. This CDR3 is built from 15 residues. V lost 7 bases to trimming and J lost 2 bases, with 18 bases between them. The DNA of the CDR3 is TGTGCCAGCACCGCCGCGACTACCTATGCCTACGAGCAGTACTTC. It encodes CASTAATTYAYEQYF.

The genes are TRBV30 and TRBJ1-2, with D possibly being TRBD1 (5 bases). Germline CDR1 GTSNPN, CDR2 SVGIG (reference sequence). CDR3 length: 11 residues. V lost 3 bases, J lost 7 bases, and 9 bases lay in between. The CDR3 sequence is CAWSWGLGYTF. The CDR3 DNA reads TGTGCCTGGAGCTGGGGCCTTGGCTACACCTTC.

The chain carries TRBV5-8 and TRBJ1-4, with D possibly being TRBD1 (6 bases). The V and J ends lost 2 bases and 8 bases respectively, with 16 bases between them. The CDR3 totals 15 residues. CDR1 and CDR2 from the germline V gene are SGHTS and YDEGEE. The CDR3 DNA reads as TGTGCCAGCAGCTTTATGAGGGGGATCCGGGAAAAACTGTTTTTT. This codes for CASSFMRGIREKLFF.

The chain couples TRBV19 to TRBJ2-2; tentative D call: TRBD1 (6 bases). V was clipped by 8 bases and J by 3 bases, with 10 bases between them. Germline CDR1 LNHDA, CDR2 SQIVND (reference sequence). The CDR3 runs to 13 residues. The CDR3 region has the DNA TGTGCCAGTGCGAACAGGGACACCGGGGAGCTGTTTTTT. The encoded protein is CASANRDTGELFF.

The gene calls are TRBV5-6 and TRBJ2-6, with TRBD2 matching 8 bases. The J segment lost 4 bases and the V segment lost 5 bases, leaving 8 bases of the junction unmatched. Germline V gene sequence: CDR1 SGHDT, CDR2 YYEEEE. The CDR3 extends over 16 amino acids. In DNA form, the CDR3 reads TGTGCCAGCAGACACCGGGGGGGGGTCGGGGCCAACGTCCTGACTTTC. Protein: CASRHRGGVGANVLTF.

The J gene is TRBJ1-2, the V gene TRBV6-5, with D maybe TRBD1 (5 bases). This CDR3 has 10 residues. Between the trimmed V and J ends, which lost 11 bases and 9 bases, there was a span of 13 bases. Germline-derived CDR1 and CDR2 are MNHEY and SVGAGI. CDR3 in amino acids: CAAAGSSYTF. The CDR3 region has the DNA TGTGCCGCCGCAGGGTCGAGCTACACCTTC.